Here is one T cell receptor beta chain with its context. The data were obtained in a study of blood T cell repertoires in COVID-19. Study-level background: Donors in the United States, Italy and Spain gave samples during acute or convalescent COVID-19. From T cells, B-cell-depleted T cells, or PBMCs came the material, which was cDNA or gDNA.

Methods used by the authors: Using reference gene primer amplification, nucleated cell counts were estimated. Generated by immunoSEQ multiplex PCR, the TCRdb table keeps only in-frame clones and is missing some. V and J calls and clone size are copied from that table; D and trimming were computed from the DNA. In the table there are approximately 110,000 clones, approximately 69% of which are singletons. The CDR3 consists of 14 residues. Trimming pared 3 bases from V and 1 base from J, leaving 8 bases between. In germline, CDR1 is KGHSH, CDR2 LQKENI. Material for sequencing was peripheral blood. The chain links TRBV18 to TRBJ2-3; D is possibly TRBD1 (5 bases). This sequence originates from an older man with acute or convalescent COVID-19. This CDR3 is CASSPGAGTDTQYF. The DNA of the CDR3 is TGTGCCAGCTCACCTGGGGCGGGCACAGATACGCAGTATTTT.